The text below deals with one T cell receptor beta chain. Its antigen is as yet unknown. The repertoire was sequenced with immunoSEQ multiplex PCR; TCRdb's copy has only in-frame clones and lacks some. The sample holds about 47,000 clones, approximately 79% seen once. This entry is derived from a study of T cells in tumors after PD-1 blockade. Study in general: Prior checkpoint blockade, systemic immunosuppressant use, or anti-cancer therapy within 4 weeks excluded patients. On average, peripheral blood gave over 95,000 TCR templates and around 40,000 unique clonotypes. General study results and limits: Peripheral recruitment is suggested, as some novel exhausted tumor clones were in pre-treatment blood.

The CDR3 length is 14 residues. The sequence was collected from a human donor with basal cell carcinoma. The sequenced sample was PBMCs, obtained before anti-PD-1 treatment. The chain is built from TRBV21-1 and TRBJ1-4. TRBV21-1 is a listed pseudogene. The DNA of the CDR3 is TGTGCCAGCAGCAAGGTGGCAGAGACTGAAAAACTGTTTTTT. Protein product: CASSKVAETEKLFF.